The source of this TCR beta chain is a study of T cell responses to AZD1222 COVID-19 vaccine. Losses at the gene ends were 1 base for V and 3 bases for J; bases not matched to a gene: 6. Germline V CDR1 and CDR2: SGHTA, FQGNSA. The CDR3 has 17 amino acids. TCRdb keeps only in-frame clones here, not all; method: immunoSEQ multiplex PCR. The data hold 150,000 or so clones, with about 88% observed a single time. Overall study results and limits: Regions 160-218 and 743-854 held dominance among vaccine-associated CD4 TCRs, which spanned spike. None of the repertoires were sampled until the peak T cell response had passed. Among the donors, most were white British and more were female, and clonal diversity was possibly underestimated.

In regard to this clone: The antigen is not known.

This sample comprised peripheral blood, obtained on day 0 of AZD1222 vaccination. The genes are TRBV7-2 and TRBJ1-4; TRBD1 matches 9 bases. This clonotype originated in an adult in good health. The CDR3 loop is CASSLEGQGLPNEKLFF. CDR3 nucleotides: TGTGCCAGCAGCTTAGAGGGACAGGGCCTCCCTAATGAAAAACTGTTTTTT.